The entry below gives a single TCR beta chain sequence along with its context. The donors, all healthy, were Caucasians living in Russia, aged roughly 6 to 100. A second PCR of roughly 7 to 11 cycles used a sample-barcoded 5' primer and a J-beta primer mix. Every cDNA was tagged by a template-switch adaptor with 12 random nucleotides. TCRdb used MiXCR to reprocess the 5' RACE reads, holding one entry per CDR3 protein. The table has 550,000 to 600,000 distinct CDR3 sequences, 27% seen once. The data were taken from a study of blood T cells in healthy people across ages. V was shortened by 4 bases and J by 4 bases, with 10 bases between the two germline ends. CDR3 length: 13 residues. Germline V CDR1 and CDR2: MNHEY, SVGEGT.

The receptor's source is a woman aged 65 to 85 in good health. The sample consisted of blood. V is TRBV6-2 or TRBV6-3 and J is TRBJ1-2; D is uncertain. CDR3 amino acids: CASSSAAGYGYTF. The DNA of the CDR3 is TGTGCCAGCAGTTCCGCGGCGGGCTATGGCTACACCTTC.